These T cell receptor beta chains were read from a single sample in a study of early T cells in non-severe SARS-CoV-2 infection. One entry per CDR3 protein, called by TCRdb with MiXCR from the 5' RACE reads. This sample has around 26,000 distinct CDR3 sequences, with more than 4.5% found just once. Sequencing used whole blood. The receptors were gathered from an adult who was a healthcare worker with PCR-confirmed SARS-CoV-2 infection or an uninfected control (not recorded which). The CDR3 runs from the conserved cysteine through the conserved F or W. Each record gives: V gene, clone size, D gene, J gene, CDR3 DNA, CDR3 protein. A D gene is named only where the DNA matches it firmly. Part of the rows lack a size; the others show once, few, many or a class for expanded clones.

>TRBV19|.|.|TRBJ2-7
TGTGCCAGTAGTCCACCCATCGGATACGAGCAGTACTTC
CASSPPIGYEQYF
>TRBV7-9|.|.|TRBJ2-1
TGTGCCAGCAGCGAAGACGGTGAGCAGTTCTTC
CASSEDGEQFF
>TRBV7-8|many|.|TRBJ2-5
TGTGCCAGCAGCTCCCGGGAGTTTGAAGAGACCCAGTACTTC
CASSSREFEETQYF
>TRBV29-1|many|.|TRBJ1-1
TGCAGCGTTGAAGACAGGATGAACACTGAAGCTTTCTTT
CSVEDRMNTEAFF
>TRBV5-1|few|.|TRBJ1-1
TGCGCCAGCAGCTTGGGCGAGTTGCTTCTGAACACTGAAGCTTTCTTT
CASSLGELLLNTEAFF
>TRBV6-1|many|TRBD1|TRBJ1-1
TGTGCCAGCAGGCGATCTGGACAGGGGGCTATAGGAGCTTTCTTT
CASRRSGQGAIGAFF
>TRBV30|many|.|TRBJ1-6
TGTGCCTGGGAGAGAGGAGATCCGGCGGGGTATTCACCCCTCCACTTT
CAWERGDPAGYSPLHF
>TRBV12-3/TRBV12-4|many|.|TRBJ2-7
TGTGCCAGCAGTTTATTACAGACCTACGAGCAGTACTTC
CASSLLQTYEQYF
>TRBV12-3/TRBV12-4|few|TRBD2|TRBJ2-3
TGTGCCAGCACCCCTGGAGCGGGGTTCAGCACAGATACGCAGTATTTT
CASTPGAGFSTDTQYF
>TRBV3-1|many|.|TRBJ1-2
TGTGCCAGCAGCCGCGCAGATTCTAACTATGGCTACACCTTC
CASSRADSNYGYTF
>TRBV5-1|many|.|TRBJ2-2
TGCGCCAGTCTGGGGGCGAACACCGGGGAGCTGTTTTTT
CASLGANTGELFF
>TRBV6-5|many|.|TRBJ1-6
TGTGCCAGCACCATGGGGGTATATAATTCACCCCTCCACTTT
CASTMGVYNSPLHF
>TRBV5-1|few|.|TRBJ2-5
TGCGCCAGCAGCCTGTACAGGGAGGGGGAGACCCAGTACTTC
CASSLYREGETQYF
>TRBV4-1|many|TRBD2|TRBJ2-3
TGCGCCAGCAGCCAAGATCTCGCGGGGGATTACACAGATACGCAGTATTTT
CASSQDLAGDYTDTQYF
>TRBV6-5|.|.|TRBJ2-7
TGTGCCAGCAGTCCCCGGTTTTCCTACGAGCAGTACTTC
CASSPRFSYEQYF
>TRBV6-6|.|TRBD2|TRBJ2-5
TGTGCCAGCAGTTACTCGATCGGTCGGGGGGGACGACAAGAGACCCTGTACTTC
CASSYSIGRGGRQETLYF
>TRBV20-1|few|TRBD1|TRBJ2-7
TGCAGTGCCGCGTCGTGGCAGGGGGCGAACGAGCAGTACTTC
CSAASWQGANEQYF
>TRBV9|few|.|TRBJ2-2
TGTGCCAGCAGCCGCTCCACCCAGACCGGGGAGCTGTTTTTT
CASSRSTQTGELFF
>TRBV9|many|.|TRBJ1-2
TGTGCCAGCAGCGTAGAACAGGGAGTTGGTGGCTACACCTTC
CASSVEQGVGGYTF
>TRBV7-8|many|TRBD1|TRBJ2-2
TGTGCCAGCAGCTCGGTACCCGGAGGGACAGGGGTCGGCGGGGAGCTGTTTTTT
CASSSVPGGTGVGGELFF
>TRBV20-1|medium-sized|TRBD2|TRBJ2-1
TGCAGTGCAACTAGCGAAAGCTCCTACAATGAGCAGTTCTTC
CSATSESSYNEQFF
>TRBV19|few|.|TRBJ2-1
TGTGCCAGTAGTACCCCGGGCGCCTGGAAGTTCTTC
CASSTPGAWKFF
>TRBV7-8|many|TRBD1|TRBJ2-7
TGTGCCAGCAGCCCCCTTGGGGGACAGGGATGGTACGAGCAGTACTTC
CASSPLGGQGWYEQYF
>TRBV7-8|many|.|TRBJ1-5
TGTGCCAGCAGCCCCTACAGGGTGGATCAGCCCCAGCATTTT
CASSPYRVDQPQHF
>TRBV7-8|medium-sized|TRBD1|TRBJ2-7
TGTGCCAGCAGCCCAAATTCCGGGACAGACACCTACGAGCAGTACTTC
CASSPNSGTDTYEQYF
>TRBV18|many|TRBD1|TRBJ1-5
TGTGCCAGCTCCCGACAGGGTAAACAGCCCCAGCATTTT
CASSRQGKQPQHF
>TRBV12-3/TRBV12-4|many|TRBD1|TRBJ2-3
TGTGCCAGCAGCTACCTTGGACAGGCCGAGAAGGAGAAGCAGTATTTT
CASSYLGQAEKEKQYF
>TRBV7-3|many|.|TRBJ2-5
TGTGCCAGCAGCTATAGGGGGGAAGGTGGAGAGACCCAGTACTTC
CASSYRGEGGETQYF
>TRBV20-1|many|.|TRBJ2-7
TGCAGTGCTAGGGCTAGGGTCTACGAGCAGTACTTC
CSARARVYEQYF
>TRBV7-9|few|TRBD1|TRBJ1-2
TGTGCCAGCAGCTCTACAGGGGCGGAAGGCTACACCTTC
CASSSTGAEGYTF
>TRBV6-2/TRBV6-3|medium-sized|.|TRBJ2-2
TGTGCCAGCACCGTCCAACTAGTCTCGAGCACCGGGGAGCTGTTTTTT
CASTVQLVSSTGELFF
>TRBV4-3|few|.|TRBJ2-5
TGCGCCAGCAGCCAGAACCGGGACATCTTTAGGACCCAGTACTTC
CASSQNRDIFRTQYF
>TRBV9|many|TRBD2|TRBJ2-3
TGTGCCAGCAGCGTGGGACTAGCGACGGACACAGATACGCAGTATTTT
CASSVGLATDTDTQYF
>TRBV5-1|many|.|TRBJ1-1
TGCGCCAGCAGCTTGGGGGTCGAGAGTACCGCTGGAGCTTTCTTT
CASSLGVESTAGAFF
>TRBV7-3|many|.|TRBJ2-7
TGTGCCAGCAGCCCCGATACAGGGTTCGAGCAGTACTTC
CASSPDTGFEQYF
>TRBV18|.|.|TRBJ1-1
TGTGCCAGCTCCCTGGGGGCGGGGATGAACACTGAAGCTTTCTTT
CASSLGAGMNTEAFF
>TRBV4-1|large|.|TRBJ2-1
TGCGCCAGCAGCCACCCCGGGCAGGTTAGAGAGCAGTTCTTC
CASSHPGQVREQFF
>TRBV18|few|TRBD1|TRBJ1-1
TGTGCCAGCTCACCTCAAAGTTCGACAGGGATGAACACTGAAGCTTTCTTT
CASSPQSSTGMNTEAFF
>TRBV7-2|many|.|TRBJ1-1
TGTGCCAGCAGCCTGAACACTGAAGCTTTCTTT
CASSLNTEAFF
>TRBV7-9|many|.|TRBJ1-2
TGTGCCAGCAGCACCACGAGTAGTTATGGCTACACCTTC
CASSTTSSYGYTF
>TRBV5-4|.|.|TRBJ2-5
TGTGCCAGCAGCGACTTGCGGGCTAACCAAGAGACCCAGTACTTC
CASSDLRANQETQYF
>TRBV3-1|many|.|TRBJ1-2
TGTGCCAGCAGCCAGGGATTTAACTATGGCTACACCTTC
CASSQGFNYGYTF
>TRBV20-1|many|.|TRBJ2-3
TGCAGTGCTAAGTTAGGCGGGGACTCTGGCACGCAGTATTTT
CSAKLGGDSGTQYF
>TRBV11-2|.|.|TRBJ2-7
TGTGCCAGCAGCTTAATTTACGAGCAGTACTTC
CASSLIYEQYF
>TRBV7-8|many|.|TRBJ2-2
TGTGCCAGCACCACGGGGGTCCACGGGGAGCTGTTTTTT
CASTTGVHGELFF
>TRBV29-1|many|.|TRBJ1-1
TGCAGCGTTGACAGGGGCACTGAAGCTTTCTTT
CSVDRGTEAFF
>TRBV4-3|.|.|TRBJ2-1
TGCGCCAGCAGCCAAGATTTCAGGCAGATCCACAATGAGCAGTTCTTC
CASSQDFRQIHNEQFF
>TRBV7-9|.|TRBD2|TRBJ2-5
TGTGCCAGCAACGCACTAGCGGGGGTTCAAGAGACCCAGTACTTC
CASNALAGVQETQYF
>TRBV10-2|many|.|TRBJ1-1
TGCGCCAGCAGTGAACGGTCCAACACTGAAGCTTTCTTT
CASSERSNTEAFF
>TRBV7-9|many|TRBD1|TRBJ2-1
TGTGCCAGCAGCTTTGACAGGGTAAGGGACAATGAGCAGTTCTTC
CASSFDRVRDNEQFF
>TRBV7-2|.|.|TRBJ1-2
TGTGCCAGCAGCTCCAGGGCAGGAATCACCTATGGCTACACCTTC
CASSSRAGITYGYTF
>TRBV6-6|many|.|TRBJ2-7
TGTGCCAGCAGTTACCTTCCTGGGGGGCTAGGATACGAGCAGTACTTC
CASSYLPGGLGYEQYF
>TRBV12-3/TRBV12-4|many|.|TRBJ1-6
TGTGCCAGCAGTTCCCACCCCGACAGGAGCTCCTATAATTCACCCCTCCACTTT
CASSSHPDRSSYNSPLHF
>TRBV4-2|many|TRBD2|TRBJ2-7
TGTGCCAGCAGCGGGGCCGGGACTAGCGGGGGATTCCTCTACGAGCAGTACTTC
CASSGAGTSGGFLYEQYF